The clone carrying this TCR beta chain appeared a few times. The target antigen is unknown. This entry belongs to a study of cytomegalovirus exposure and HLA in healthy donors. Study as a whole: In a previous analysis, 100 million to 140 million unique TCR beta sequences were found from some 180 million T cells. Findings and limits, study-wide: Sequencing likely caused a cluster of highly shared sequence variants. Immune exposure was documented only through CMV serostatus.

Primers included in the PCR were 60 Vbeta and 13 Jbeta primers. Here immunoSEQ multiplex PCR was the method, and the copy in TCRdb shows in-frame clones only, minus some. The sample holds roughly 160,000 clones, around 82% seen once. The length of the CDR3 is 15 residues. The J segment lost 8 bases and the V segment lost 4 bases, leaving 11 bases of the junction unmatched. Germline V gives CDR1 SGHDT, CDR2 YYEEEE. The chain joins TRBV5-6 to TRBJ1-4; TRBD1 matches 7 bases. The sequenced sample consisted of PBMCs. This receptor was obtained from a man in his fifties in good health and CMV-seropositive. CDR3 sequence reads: CASSRTSTGKEKLFF. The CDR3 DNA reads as TGTGCCAGCAGCCGAACCTCGACAGGGAAAGAAAAACTGTTTTTT. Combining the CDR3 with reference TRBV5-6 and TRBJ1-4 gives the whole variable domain DAGVTQSPTHLIKTRGQQVTLRCSPKSGHDTVSWYQQALGQGPQFIFQYYEEEERQRGNFPDRFSGHQFPNYSSELNVNALLLGDSALYLCASSRTSTGKEKLFFGSGTQLSVL.